These T cell receptor beta chains were read from a single sample in a study of CD8+ T cells in alopecia areata. Some clones are missing from TCRdb's copy, which holds only in-frame ones; the method was immunoSEQ multiplex PCR. The sample carries almost 35,000 clones, approximately 58% recorded once. Input material: NKG2D-high CD8+ T cells sorted from blood. The receptors originated from a human donor with alopecia areata. Both conserved end residues are part of each CDR3.

len | v_gene | CDR3aa
12 | TRBV4-3 | CASSQGGETQYF
14 | TRBV27 | CASSFGLPYNEQFF
14 | TRBV5-6 | CASSLGGQNYEQYF
18 | TRBV27 | CASSLWPPRSGTTDTQYF
11 | TRBV30 | CAWNQGYEQFF
15 | TRBV7-2 | CASSLAGRANYGYTF
16 | TRBV27 | CASSPLSGGFYNEQFF
17 | TRBV7-9 | CASSTHDLQGANSPLHF
15 | TRBV7-9 | CASSLVQGGPDEQYF
15 | TRBV5-1 | CASSLGGGNNQPQHF
13 | TRBV4-1 | CASSQNRGTEAFF
15 | TRBV4-1 | CASSASISSYNEQFF
14 | TRBV30 | CAWKPGRLNTEAFF
14 | TRBV27 | CASSYAGPPYEQYF
12 | TRBV7-2 | CASSFDRDTQYF
16 | TRBV27 | CASSLDLPLPLGEQYF
14 | TRBV11-2 | CASSNGVLPYEQYF
15 | TRBV6-4 | CASSALGEGYNEQFF
17 | TRBV2 | CASSEGVRGPGNSPLHF
15 | TRBV7-8 | CASSVFRERNFEQYF
11 | TRBV27 | CASSPTGELFF
18 | TRBV5-5 | CASSLEVRFRGRSYEQYF
14 | TRBV27 | CASSPGTSGYEQYF
13 | TRBV7-2 | CASSLGRATEAFF
14 | TRBV29-1 | CSVVVFAGGNEQYF
16 | TRBV7-8 | CATHFGGDTNYNEQFF
15 | TRBV7-2 | CASSSLDSWTETQYF
16 | TRBV11-2 | CASSFRSDRGLYEQYF
13 | TRBV5-6 | CASSLAAGNEQFF
11 | TRBV7-9 | CASSLEDTQYF
14 | TRBV7-9 | CASSLEVGYLPQYF
12 | TRBV27 | CASSSVGDEQYF
14 | TRBV9 | CASSEDRGGQPQHF
12 | TRBV4-1 | CASSPRGETQYF
16 | TRBV29-1 | CSVENLTDRGYNEQFF
14 | TRBV29-1 | CSVIYRGLGSGYTF
14 | TRBV13 | CASSPGTATGELFF
13 | TRBV7-2 | CASSYDGPYEQYF
14 | TRBV6-5 | CASSYSTDNNEQYF
15 | TRBV7-8 | CASSFSTGGSYEQYF
15 | TRBV7-9 | CASSLQDLSNPPLHF
14 | TRBV6-5 | CASSYVWGGGELFF
14 | TRBV7-3 | CASSLTDPADTQYF
16 | TRBV4-1 | CASSQGTGPTTTEQYF
15 | TRBV2 | CASSERWTEVYEQYF
13 | TRBV5-1 | CASSTTGNTEAFF
12 | TRBV6-5 | CASSYPGVEQFF
12 | TRBV19 | CASRQGVETQYF
14 | TRBV14 | CASSQTGRTTEAFF
15 | TRBV27 | CASSPGLAGVHEQYF
12 | TRBV28 | CASSTSIETQYF
15 | TRBV19 | CASTKGYTPDQPQHF
16 | TRBV29-1 | CSVKTGGQGVYNEQFF
14 | TRBV13 | CASSLFRANNEQFF
16 | TRBV4-3 | CASSQDPGNSNQPQHF
11 | TRBV20-1 | CSAIGTGSYTF
13 | TRBV4-3 | CASSQDIGGEQYF